These 8 T cell receptor beta chains were sequenced from one sample in a study of blood T cell repertoires in COVID-19. Method: immunoSEQ multiplex PCR; TCRdb's copy keeps in-frame clones and lacks some. The table has around 110,000 clones, 84% seen once. The sequenced sample was PBMCs or T cells enriched from blood (not recorded which). The receptors here all came from a woman in her 30s who had recovered from COVID-19.

This chain joins TRBV12-3 or TRBV12-4 and TRBJ2-7; 7 nucleotides match TRBD2. This CDR3 region has 13 residues. The V gene end was trimmed by 6 bases and the J gene end by 2 bases; junction bases not matched to a gene: 4. The chain's CDR3 is CASRASGAYEQYF. DNA of the CDR3: TGTGCCAGCAGGGCTAGCGGAGCCTACGAGCAGTACTTC.

This rearrangement joins TRBV7-9 to TRBJ1-2, with 7 bases that match TRBD1. J lost 4 bases, V lost 4 bases, and 3 bases had no gene match. The CDR3 runs to 13 residues. Germline CDR1 SEHNR, CDR2 FQNEAQ (reference sequence). CDR3 DNA sequence: TGTGCCAGCAGCTCCAGGGGGGCCTATGGCTACACCTTC. It codes for CASSSRGAYGYTF.

The chain has TRBV9 and TRBJ2-7; 8 bases align to TRBD1. Germline V CDR1 and CDR2: SGDLS, YYNGEE. This CDR3 comprises 15 residues. V lost 0 bases, J lost 1 base, and 3 bases stayed unmatched. In DNA, the CDR3 is TGTGCCAGCAGCGTAGGGACAGGGATATCCTACGAGCAGTACTTC. Its protein product is CASSVGTGISYEQYF.

V usage is TRBV6-4 and J usage is TRBJ2-6, with a possible D match to TRBD2 (6 bases). Germline CDR1 and CDR2: MRHNA and SNTAGT. Trimming took off 4 bases at V and 3 bases at J, with 7 bases between the two ends. This CDR3 region has 14 residues. CDR3 protein: CASSAGDGANVLTF. The CDR3 DNA reads TGTGCCAGCAGTGCGGGAGATGGGGCCAACGTCCTGACTTTC.

The CDR3 sequence: CASRQGAQGYGYTF. DNA for the CDR3: TGTGCCAGCAGACAGGGGGCGCAGGGCTATGGCTACACCTTC. The genes are TRBV7-9 and TRBJ1-2, with TRBD1 identical over 9 bases. J lost 4 bases, V lost 6 bases, and 6 bases had no gene match. CDR3 length: 14 amino acids. The germline V gene encodes CDR1 SEHNR and CDR2 FQNEAQ (reference sequence).

This clone was recorded a few times. V gene TRBV28 combines with J gene TRBJ1-2; D is uncertain. Germline CDR1 and CDR2: MDHEN and SYDVKM. V lost 5 bases and J 4 bases, leaving 14 bases between the germline ends. The CDR3 totals 14 residues. The CDR3 DNA follows: TGTGCCAGCAGTCTCTCCGAGAGCGGCTATGGCTACACCTTC. Amino acids: CASSLSESGYGYTF.

This clone was recorded once. This chain connects TRBV10-3 to TRBJ2-7; tentative D call: TRBD2 (6 bases). Germline CDR1 ENHRY, CDR2 SYGVKD. This CDR3 comprises 15 residues. V lost 0 bases, J lost 3 bases, and 12 bases lay in between. CDR3 bases: TGTGCCATCAGTGAGTCTGGTAGCGGACTCTACGAGCAGTACTTC. Protein product: CAISESGSGLYEQYF.

The rearrangement uses TRBV24-1 and TRBJ1-1, with D uncertain. Looked up from germline, CDR1 is KGHDR and CDR2 is SFDVKD. V was clipped by 10 bases and J by 2 bases, with 13 bases between them. This CDR3 region has 13 residues. CDR3 bases: TGTGCCACGCAGGCTGGGCTCAACACTGAAGCTTTCTTT. Translation gives CATQAGLNTEAFF.